The 9 T cell receptor beta chains presented below share a single source sample, sequenced in a study of blood T cell repertoires in COVID-19. Sequenced by immunoSEQ multiplex PCR; TCRdb stores in-frame clones only, minus some. This table holds 400,000 or so clones, approximately 90% found once. The specimen was PBMCs or T cells enriched from blood (not recorded which). The receptor set was obtained from a man between 25 and 39 years old who had recovered from COVID-19.

This clone was found once. The rearrangement links TRBV27 to TRBJ2-3; 12 positions agree with TRBD1. The CDR3 has 17 amino acids. Unmatched junction bases numbered 7, after V lost 6 bases and J lost 0 bases. Germline-derived CDR1 and CDR2 are MNHEY and SMNVEV (reference sequence). The DNA of the CDR3 is TGTGCCAGCAGGGGGACAGGGGGCCGCTCTAGCACAGATACGCAGTATTTT. It specifies CASRGTGGRSSTDTQYF.

The chain carries TRBV12-3 or TRBV12-4 and TRBJ1-2; the D is unclear. The CDR3 totals 13 residues. V lost 3 bases, J lost 0 bases, and 5 bases lay in between. Here the CDR3 reads CASSLKPNYGYTF. The CDR3 coding sequence is TGTGCCAGCAGTTTGAAGCCTAACTATGGCTACACCTTC.

V usage is TRBV11-2 and J usage is TRBJ2-1, with 9 bases identical to TRBD2. The trim removed 0 bases at V and 5 bases at J, leaving 5 bases unmatched. This CDR3 contains 16 residues. The V gene's germline CDR1 is SGHAT and CDR2 FQNNGV. CDR3: CASSLDGLAGNNEQFF. CDR3 nucleotides: TGTGCCAGCAGCTTAGATGGGCTAGCGGGAAACAATGAGCAGTTCTTC.

The chain joins TRBV5-6 to TRBJ1-5; the D gene is possibly TRBD1 (6 bases). This CDR3 contains 15 residues. Germline CDR1 is SGHDT and CDR2 is YYEEEE. V lost 5 bases, J lost 5 bases, and 17 bases lay in between. CDR3 amino acids: CASRQFGQTHQPQHF. CDR3 nucleotide sequence: TGTGCCAGCAGGCAATTCGGACAGACCCATCAGCCCCAGCATTTT. Looking up the rest from reference TRBV5-6 and TRBJ1-5 gives the full variable domain: DAGVTQSPTHLIKTRGQQVTLRCSPKSGHDTVSWYQQALGQGPQFIFQYYEEEERQRGNFPDRFSGHQFPNYSSELNVNALLLGDSALYLCASRQFGQTHQPQHFGDGTRLSIL.

This chain connects TRBV6-2 or TRBV6-3 to TRBJ2-5, with a possible D match to TRBD2 (5 bases). The germline V gene encodes CDR1 MNHEY and CDR2 SVGEGT. CDR3 length: 17 amino acids. V was trimmed by 6 bases and J by 4 bases, leaving 24 bases between them. Here the CDR3 reads CASSLDQLGFRGETQYF. The CDR3 region has the DNA TGTGCCAGCAGCTTAGACCAGCTGGGTTTTCGGGGAGAGACCCAGTACTTC.

The rearrangement joins TRBV2 to TRBJ2-5; D is perhaps TRBD2 (6 bases). The CDR3 extends over 12 amino acids. Germline CDR1 SNHLY, CDR2 FYNNEI. V lost 4 bases to trimming and J lost 4 bases, with 7 bases between them. CDR3 sequence (DNA): TGTGCCAGCAGTGGCGGGGCAGAGACCCAGTACTTC. This encodes CASSGGAETQYF.

This sequence joins TRBV2 and TRBJ1-2; 7 nucleotides line up with TRBD1. From germline, CDR1 is SNHLY and CDR2 FYNNEI. The V and J ends lost 7 bases and 3 bases, in that order; junction bases with no gene match: 5. The CDR3 runs to 13 residues. CDR3 DNA: TGTGCCAGCACCCCTGACAGGGACTATGGCTACACCTTC. Its translation: CASTPDRDYGYTF.

The gene calls are TRBV2 and TRBJ2-5, with TRBD2 matching 7 bases. The V gene's germline CDR1 is SNHLY and CDR2 FYNNEI. The CDR3 has 11 residues. The V segment lost 8 bases and the J segment 3 bases; nucleotides outside the gene matches: 0. CDR3 DNA sequence: TGTGCCAGCCGGGGGGAAGAGACCCAGTACTTC. Translated, it gives CASRGEETQYF.

The chain has TRBV6-4 and TRBJ1-1; D gene ambiguous. The ends were cut back, 4 bases at V and 5 bases at J, with 11 bases in the middle. CDR1 and CDR2 (germline): MRHNA, SNTAGT. The CDR3 is 13 residues long. CDR3 residues: CASSATSRTEAFF. DNA for the CDR3: TGTGCCAGCAGTGCGACCTCCAGGACTGAAGCTTTCTTT.